This record looks at one T cell receptor beta chain sequence and its context. No antigen is known for it. Prior to thyroid surgery, none of the patients had received any treatment. The CDR3 runs to 12 residues. Trimming pared 3 bases from V and 6 bases from J, leaving 12 bases between. Germline values: CDR1 DFQATT, CDR2 SNEGSKA (reference sequence). TCRdb re-clonotyped the PCR reads via MiXCR. In the table there are 9,500 to 15,000 clones, roughly 21% of which are singletons. The data derive from a study of metastatic and nonmetastatic thyroid tumors. Study details: Comparative analysis of repertoires was undertaken across blood and tumor or nodule tissue obtained from malignant and benign thyroid patients.

General study points: For both blood and tumor, malignant thyroid tumors reportedly showed significantly higher TCR beta diversity than benign nodules did.

The clonotype originates from a female donor with papillary thyroid cancer or a benign thyroid nodule (not recorded which). Some clones in this sample may be carry-over from other donors' samples. The chain couples TRBV20-1 to TRBJ2-7; possible D gene TRBD2, 6 bases. The material sequenced was adjacent normal tissue. CDR3 loop: CSASGSRFEQYF. Here the CDR3 DNA reads TGCAGTGCTAGCGGGAGTAGGTTCGAGCAGTACTTC.